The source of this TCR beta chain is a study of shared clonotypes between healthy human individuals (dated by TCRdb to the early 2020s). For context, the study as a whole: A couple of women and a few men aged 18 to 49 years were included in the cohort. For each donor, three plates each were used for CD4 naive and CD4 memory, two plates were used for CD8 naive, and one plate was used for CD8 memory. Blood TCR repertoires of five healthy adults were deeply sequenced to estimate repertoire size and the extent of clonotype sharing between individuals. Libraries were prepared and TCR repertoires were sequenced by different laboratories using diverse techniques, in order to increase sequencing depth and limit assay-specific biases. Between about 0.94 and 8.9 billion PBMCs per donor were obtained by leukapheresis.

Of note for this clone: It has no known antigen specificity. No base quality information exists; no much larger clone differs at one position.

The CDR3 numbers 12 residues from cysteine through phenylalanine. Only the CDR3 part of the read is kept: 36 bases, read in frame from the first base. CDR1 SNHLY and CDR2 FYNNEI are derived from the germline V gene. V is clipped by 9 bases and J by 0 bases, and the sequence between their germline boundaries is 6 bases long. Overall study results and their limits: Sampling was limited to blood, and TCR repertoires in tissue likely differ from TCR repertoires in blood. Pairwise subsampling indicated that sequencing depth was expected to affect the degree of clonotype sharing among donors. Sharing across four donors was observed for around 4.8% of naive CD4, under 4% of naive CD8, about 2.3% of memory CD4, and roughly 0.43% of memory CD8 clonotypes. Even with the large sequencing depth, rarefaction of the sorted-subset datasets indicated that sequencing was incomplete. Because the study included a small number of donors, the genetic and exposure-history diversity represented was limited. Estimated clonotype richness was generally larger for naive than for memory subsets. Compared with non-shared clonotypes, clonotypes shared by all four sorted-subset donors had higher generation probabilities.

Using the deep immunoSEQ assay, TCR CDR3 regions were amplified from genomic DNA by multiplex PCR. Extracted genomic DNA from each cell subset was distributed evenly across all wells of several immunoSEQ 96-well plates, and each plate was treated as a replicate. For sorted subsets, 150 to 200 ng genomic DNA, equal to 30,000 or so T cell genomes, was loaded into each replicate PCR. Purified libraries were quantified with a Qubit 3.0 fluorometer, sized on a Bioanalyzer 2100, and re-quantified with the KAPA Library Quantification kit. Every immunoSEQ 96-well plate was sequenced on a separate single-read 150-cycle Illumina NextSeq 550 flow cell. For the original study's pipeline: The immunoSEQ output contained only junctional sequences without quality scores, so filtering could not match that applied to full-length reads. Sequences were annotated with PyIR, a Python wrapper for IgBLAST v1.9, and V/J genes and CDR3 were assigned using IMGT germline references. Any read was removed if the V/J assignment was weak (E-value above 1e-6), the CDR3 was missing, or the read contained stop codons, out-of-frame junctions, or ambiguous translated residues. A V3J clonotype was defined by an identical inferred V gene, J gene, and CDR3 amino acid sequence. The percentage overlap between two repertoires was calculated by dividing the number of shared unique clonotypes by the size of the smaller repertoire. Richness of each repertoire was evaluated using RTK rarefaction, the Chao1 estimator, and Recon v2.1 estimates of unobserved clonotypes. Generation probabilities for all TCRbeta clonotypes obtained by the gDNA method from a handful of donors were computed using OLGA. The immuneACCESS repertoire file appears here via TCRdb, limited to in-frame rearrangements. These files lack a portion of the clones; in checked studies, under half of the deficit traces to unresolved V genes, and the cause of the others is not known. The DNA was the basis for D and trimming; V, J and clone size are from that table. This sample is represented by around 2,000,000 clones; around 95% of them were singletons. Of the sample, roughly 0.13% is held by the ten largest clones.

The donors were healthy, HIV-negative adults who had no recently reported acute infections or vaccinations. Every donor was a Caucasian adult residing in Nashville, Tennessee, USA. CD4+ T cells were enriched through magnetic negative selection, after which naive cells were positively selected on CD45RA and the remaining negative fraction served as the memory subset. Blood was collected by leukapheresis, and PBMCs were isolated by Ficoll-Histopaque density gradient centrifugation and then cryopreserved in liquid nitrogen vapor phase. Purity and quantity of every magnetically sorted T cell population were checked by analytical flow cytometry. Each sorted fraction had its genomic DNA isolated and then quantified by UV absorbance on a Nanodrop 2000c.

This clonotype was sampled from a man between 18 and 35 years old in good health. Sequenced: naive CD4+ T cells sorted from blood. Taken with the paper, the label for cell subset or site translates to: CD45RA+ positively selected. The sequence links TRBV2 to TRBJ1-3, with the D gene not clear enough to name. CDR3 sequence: CASTASGNTIYF. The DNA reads TGTGCCAGTACGGCCTCTGGAAACACCATATATTTT.